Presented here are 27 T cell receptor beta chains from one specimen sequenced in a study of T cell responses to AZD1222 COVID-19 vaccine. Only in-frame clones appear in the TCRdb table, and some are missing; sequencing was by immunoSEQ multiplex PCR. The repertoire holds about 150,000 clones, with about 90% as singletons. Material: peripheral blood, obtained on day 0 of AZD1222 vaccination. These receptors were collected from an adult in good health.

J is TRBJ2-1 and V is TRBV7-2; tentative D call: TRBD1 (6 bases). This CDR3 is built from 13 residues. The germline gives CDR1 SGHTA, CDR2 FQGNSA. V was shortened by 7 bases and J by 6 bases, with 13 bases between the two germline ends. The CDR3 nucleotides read TGTGCCAGCATCAAGGAAGGGGGCAATGAGCAGTTCTTC. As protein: CASIKEGGNEQFF.

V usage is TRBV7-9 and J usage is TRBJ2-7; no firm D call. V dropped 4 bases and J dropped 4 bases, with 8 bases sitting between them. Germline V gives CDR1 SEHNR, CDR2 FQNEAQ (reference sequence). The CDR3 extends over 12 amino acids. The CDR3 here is CASSSDGYEQYF. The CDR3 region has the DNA TGTGCCAGCAGCTCCGACGGATACGAGCAGTACTTC.

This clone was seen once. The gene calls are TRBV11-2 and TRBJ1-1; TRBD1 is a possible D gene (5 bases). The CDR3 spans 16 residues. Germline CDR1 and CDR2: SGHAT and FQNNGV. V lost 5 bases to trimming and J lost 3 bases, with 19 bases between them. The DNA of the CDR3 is TGTGCCAGCAGCCCCGGTCCGGGGGGGGAGTACACTGAAGCTTTCTTT. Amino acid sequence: CASSPGPGGEYTEAFF.

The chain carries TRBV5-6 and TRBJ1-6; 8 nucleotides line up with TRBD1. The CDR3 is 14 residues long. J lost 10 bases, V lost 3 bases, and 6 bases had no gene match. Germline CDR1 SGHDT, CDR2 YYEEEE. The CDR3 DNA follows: TGTGCCAGCAGCTCGACAGGGGAAGGATCACCCCTCCACTTT. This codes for CASSSTGEGSPLHF.

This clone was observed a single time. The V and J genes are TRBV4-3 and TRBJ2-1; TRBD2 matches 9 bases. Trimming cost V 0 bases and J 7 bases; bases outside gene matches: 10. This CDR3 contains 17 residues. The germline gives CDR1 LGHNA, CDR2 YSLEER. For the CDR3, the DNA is TGCGCCAGCAGCCAAGATCGGTGGCGGGGGGGCGCGAATGAGCAGTTCTTC. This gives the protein CASSQDRWRGGANEQFF.

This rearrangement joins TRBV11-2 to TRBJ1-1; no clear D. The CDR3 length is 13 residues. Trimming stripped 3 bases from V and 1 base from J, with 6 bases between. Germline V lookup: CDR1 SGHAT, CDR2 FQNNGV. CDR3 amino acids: CASSFQQNTEAFF. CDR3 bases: TGTGCCAGCAGCTTTCAACAGAACACTGAAGCTTTCTTT.

The CDR3 bases are TGTGCCAGCAGCTTAGTACTATCGCAGTCACCCCTCCACTTT. It yields the protein CASSLVLSQSPLHF. The chain recombines TRBV11-2 with TRBJ1-6; no firm D call. V gave up 1 base and J gave up 10 bases, with 11 bases separating them. The CDR3 totals 14 residues. Germline assignment: CDR1 SGHAT and CDR2 FQNNGV.

In DNA form, the CDR3 reads TGTGCCAGCGGAGAGGGCAGGGGCGGCGGAAACACCATATATTTT. It translates to CASGEGRGGGNTIYF. The chain uses TRBV11-3 and TRBJ1-3, with D maybe TRBD1 (6 bases). The CDR3 has 15 amino acids. V was pared by 8 bases and J by 4 bases, with 18 bases between. Germline V gene data show CDR1 as SGHNT and CDR2 as YENEEA.

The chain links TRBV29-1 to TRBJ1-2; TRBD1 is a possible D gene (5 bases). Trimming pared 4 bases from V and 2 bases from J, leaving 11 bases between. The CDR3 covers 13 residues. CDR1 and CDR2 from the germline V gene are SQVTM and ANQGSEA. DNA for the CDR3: TGCAGCGTTGCACCTCAGGGAAACTATGGCTACACCTTC. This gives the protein CSVAPQGNYGYTF.

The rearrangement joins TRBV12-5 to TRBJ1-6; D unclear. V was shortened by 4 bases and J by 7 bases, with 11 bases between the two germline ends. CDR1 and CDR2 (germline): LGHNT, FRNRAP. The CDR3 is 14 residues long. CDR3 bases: TGTGCTAGTGGTTCCTCGGGCGCCAATTCACCCCTCCACTTT. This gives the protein CASGSSGANSPLHF.

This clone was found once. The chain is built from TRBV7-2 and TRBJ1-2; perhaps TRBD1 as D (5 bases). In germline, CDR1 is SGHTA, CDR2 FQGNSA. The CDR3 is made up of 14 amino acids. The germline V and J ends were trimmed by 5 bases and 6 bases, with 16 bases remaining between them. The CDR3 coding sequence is TGTGCCAGCAGCCTCTGGGGCAGTACGGATGGCTACACCTTC. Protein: CASSLWGSTDGYTF. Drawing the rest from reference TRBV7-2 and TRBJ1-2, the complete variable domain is GAGVSQSPSNKVTEKGKDVELRCDPISGHTALYWYRQSLGQGLEFLIYFQGNSAPDKSGLPSDRFSAERTGGSVSTLTIQRTQQEDSAVYLCASSLWGSTDGYTFGSGTRLTVV.

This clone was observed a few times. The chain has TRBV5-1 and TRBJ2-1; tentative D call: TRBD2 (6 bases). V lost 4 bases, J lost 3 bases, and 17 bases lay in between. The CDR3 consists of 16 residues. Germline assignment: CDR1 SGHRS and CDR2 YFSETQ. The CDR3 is CASSVSGINYYNEQFF. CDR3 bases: TGCGCCAGCAGCGTTAGCGGTATAAATTACTACAATGAGCAGTTCTTC.

The CDR3 region is CASRVGGGTAGEQYF. The CDR3 DNA reads TGTGCCAGCAGAGTGGGGGGAGGGACCGCCGGAGAGCAGTACTTC. J is TRBJ2-7 and V is TRBV7-9; TRBD2 matches at 7 bases. The V segment lost 6 bases and the J segment 7 bases; nucleotides outside the gene matches: 15. This CDR3 contains 15 residues. Germline lookup yields CDR1 SEHNR and CDR2 FQNEAQ (reference sequence).

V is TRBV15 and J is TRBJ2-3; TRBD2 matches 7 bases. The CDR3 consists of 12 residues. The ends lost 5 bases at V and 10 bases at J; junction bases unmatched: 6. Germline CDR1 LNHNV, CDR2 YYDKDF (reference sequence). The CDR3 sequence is CATSPPGLSQYF. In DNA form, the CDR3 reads TGTGCCACCAGCCCCCCGGGACTATCGCAGTATTTT.

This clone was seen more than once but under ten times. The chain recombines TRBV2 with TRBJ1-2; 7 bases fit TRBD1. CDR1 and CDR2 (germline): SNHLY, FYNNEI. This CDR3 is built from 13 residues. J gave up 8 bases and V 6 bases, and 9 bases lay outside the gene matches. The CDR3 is CASRNWDSEGYTF. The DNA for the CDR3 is TGTGCCAGCAGGAATTGGGACAGCGAAGGCTACACCTTC.

The CDR3 is CASSLGSPANYGYTF. CDR3 nucleotide sequence: TGTGCCAGCAGTTTAGGTTCCCCGGCTAACTATGGCTACACCTTC. The chain combines TRBV27 with TRBJ1-2; D remains unclear. The CDR3 is made up of 15 amino acids. Trimming removed 2 bases from V and 0 bases from J, with 10 bases in between. Germline V gene sequence: CDR1 MNHEY, CDR2 SMNVEV (reference sequence).

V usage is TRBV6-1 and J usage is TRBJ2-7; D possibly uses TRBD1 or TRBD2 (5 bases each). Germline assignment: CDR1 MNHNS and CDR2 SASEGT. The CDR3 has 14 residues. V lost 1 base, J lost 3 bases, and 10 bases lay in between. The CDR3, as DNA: TGTGCCAGCAGTGAAGTGGGGGTTGGCTACGAGCAGTACTTC. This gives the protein CASSEVGVGYEQYF.

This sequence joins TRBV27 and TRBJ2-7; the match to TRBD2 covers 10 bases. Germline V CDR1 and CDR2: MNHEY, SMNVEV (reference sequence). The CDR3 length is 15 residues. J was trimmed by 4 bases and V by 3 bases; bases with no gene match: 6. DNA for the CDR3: TGTGCCAGCAGTTTGGGGCTAGCGGGGGATTACGAGCAGTACTTC. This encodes CASSLGLAGDYEQYF.

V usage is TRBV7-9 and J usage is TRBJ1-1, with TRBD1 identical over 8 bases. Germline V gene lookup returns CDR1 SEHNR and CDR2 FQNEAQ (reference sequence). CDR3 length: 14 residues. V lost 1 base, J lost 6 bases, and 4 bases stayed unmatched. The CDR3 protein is CASSLVGTGAEAFF. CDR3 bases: TGTGCCAGCAGCTTAGTAGGGACAGGCGCTGAAGCTTTCTTT.

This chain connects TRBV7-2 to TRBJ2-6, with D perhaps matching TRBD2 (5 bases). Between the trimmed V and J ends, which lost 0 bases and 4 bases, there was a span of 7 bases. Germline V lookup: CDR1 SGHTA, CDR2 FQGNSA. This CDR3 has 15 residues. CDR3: CASSLALAGANVLTF. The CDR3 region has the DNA TGTGCCAGCAGCTTAGCGCTAGCCGGGGCCAACGTCCTGACTTTC.

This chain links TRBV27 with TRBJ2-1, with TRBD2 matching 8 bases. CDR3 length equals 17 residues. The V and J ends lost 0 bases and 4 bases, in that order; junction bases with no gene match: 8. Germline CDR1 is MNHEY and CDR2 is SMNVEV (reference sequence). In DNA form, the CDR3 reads TGTGCCAGCAGTTTATCTCTAGCGGGCGTCGGGTACAATGAGCAGTTCTTC. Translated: CASSLSLAGVGYNEQFF.

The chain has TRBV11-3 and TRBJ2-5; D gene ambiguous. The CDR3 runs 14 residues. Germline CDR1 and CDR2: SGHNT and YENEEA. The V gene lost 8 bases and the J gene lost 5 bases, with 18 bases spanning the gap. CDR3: CASEDGSPRETQYF. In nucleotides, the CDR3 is TGTGCCAGCGAAGACGGGTCACCGAGGGAGACCCAGTACTTC.

CDR3 coding DNA: TGTGCTAGTGGTCCCCGAGGGCACGAGCAGTACTTC. It yields the protein CASGPRGHEQYF. The chain carries TRBV12-5 and TRBJ2-7; TRBD2 is a possible D gene (5 bases). The CDR3 sequence is 12 residues long. The V gene's germline CDR1 is LGHNT and CDR2 FRNRAP. Trimming pared 5 bases from V and 5 bases from J, leaving 10 bases between.

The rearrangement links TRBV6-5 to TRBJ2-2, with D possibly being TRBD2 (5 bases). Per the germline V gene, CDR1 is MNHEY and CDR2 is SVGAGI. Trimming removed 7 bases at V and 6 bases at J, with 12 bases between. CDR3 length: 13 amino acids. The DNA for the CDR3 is TGTGCCAGCAAGACATCGAGGGCCGGGGAGCTGTTTTTT. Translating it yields CASKTSRAGELFF.

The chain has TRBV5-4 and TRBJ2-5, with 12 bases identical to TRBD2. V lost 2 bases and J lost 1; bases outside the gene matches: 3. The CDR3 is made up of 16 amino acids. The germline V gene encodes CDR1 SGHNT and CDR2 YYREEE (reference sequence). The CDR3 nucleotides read TGTGCCAGCAGCTTTCCGGGACTAGCGGGCCAAGAGACCCAGTACTTC. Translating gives CASSFPGLAGQETQYF.

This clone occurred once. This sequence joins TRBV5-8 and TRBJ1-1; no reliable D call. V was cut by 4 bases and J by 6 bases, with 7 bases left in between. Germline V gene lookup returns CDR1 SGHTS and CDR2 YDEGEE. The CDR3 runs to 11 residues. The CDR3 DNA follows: TGTGCCAGCAGCAGGATCGCTGAAGCTTTCTTT. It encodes CASSRIAEAFF.

CDR3 residues: CASSITTNTEAFF. As DNA, the CDR3 is TGTGCCAGTAGTATCACGACGAACACTGAAGCTTTCTTT. V and J are TRBV19 and TRBJ1-1; D unclear. The CDR3 is made up of 13 amino acids. The V end was cut by 3 bases, the J end by 1 base, with 6 bases between. Germline CDR1 is LNHDA and CDR2 is SQIVND (reference sequence).